Shown below are 21 T cell receptor beta chains from a single sample sequenced in a study of T cell responses to AZD1222 COVID-19 vaccine. Sequenced by immunoSEQ multiplex PCR; TCRdb stores in-frame clones only, minus some. This sample has roughly 120,000 clones; 88% occur once, and the top ten carry more than 1.5%. The sequences come from peripheral blood, collected on day 0 of AZD1222 vaccination. These TCRs come from an adult in good health.

The V call is TRBV9, the J call TRBJ2-3; 11 nucleotides line up with TRBD2. J was trimmed by 3 bases and V by 3 bases; bases with no gene match: 9. The germline gives CDR1 SGDLS, CDR2 YYNGEE. The CDR3 has 17 amino acids. CDR3 bases: TGTGCCAGCAGCGCCAGGGGACTAGCGGATAAAACAGATACGCAGTATTTT. Protein sequence: CASSARGLADKTDTQYF.

V is TRBV5-1 and J is TRBJ1-2; D is uncertain. Per germline, CDR1 SGHRS and CDR2 YFSETQ. CDR3 length: 13 amino acids. V lost 2 bases and J lost 2, with 7 bases in between. CDR3 sequence (DNA): TGCGCCAGCAGCTTTACAGAAAACTATGGCTACACCTTC. Its translation is CASSFTENYGYTF.

The rearrangement uses TRBV6-5 and TRBJ1-5, with a weak D call TRBD1 (5 bases). The CDR3 totals 15 residues. CDR1 and CDR2 from the germline V gene are MNHEY and SVGAGI. V gave up 4 bases and J gave up 4 bases, with 14 bases separating them. The CDR3 here is CASSSGQVVNQPQHF. Here the CDR3 DNA reads TGTGCCAGCAGTTCCGGACAAGTTGTAAATCAGCCCCAGCATTTT.

For the CDR3, the DNA is TGTGCCAGCGGCCGTTTGGGGGCGAACTATGGCTACACCTTC. Protein product: CASGRLGANYGYTF. V and J are TRBV27 and TRBJ1-2, with D possibly being TRBD1 (6 bases). Deletions cut 8 bases from V and 2 bases from J, with 15 bases between. CDR3 size: 14 residues. From germline, CDR1 is MNHEY and CDR2 SMNVEV (reference sequence).

The rearrangement uses TRBV5-1 and TRBJ1-1; perhaps TRBD1 as D (5 bases). This CDR3 has 14 residues. Germline V lookup: CDR1 SGHRS, CDR2 YFSETQ. Trimming took off 0 bases at V and 3 bases at J, with 9 bases between the two ends. DNA of the CDR3: TGCGCCAGCAGCTTGGGGGACGGGTACACTGAAGCTTTCTTT. Residues: CASSLGDGYTEAFF.

The chain is built from TRBV5-1 and TRBJ2-3; 11 bases fit TRBD2. Germline V CDR1 and CDR2: SGHRS, YFSETQ. The CDR3 is 18 residues long. J was trimmed by 2 bases and V by 0 bases; bases with no gene match: 8. The CDR3 sequence is CASSLGLAGPGATDTQYF. Here the CDR3 DNA reads TGCGCCAGCAGCTTGGGACTAGCGGGGCCGGGGGCCACAGATACGCAGTATTTT.

The chain recombines TRBV5-5 with TRBJ1-6; a weak D match, TRBD1 (6 bases). CDR1 SGHKS and CDR2 YYEKEE come from the germline V gene (reference sequence). V lost 0 bases to trimming and J lost 5 bases, with 12 bases between them. This CDR3 is built from 16 residues. The CDR3 sequence: CASSLGGGDNNSPLHF. CDR3 DNA sequence: TGTGCCAGCAGCTTGGGGGGCGGGGACAATAATTCACCCCTCCACTTT.

The rearrangement joins TRBV19 to TRBJ2-2, with TRBD2 matching 7 bases. Germline V lookup: CDR1 LNHDA, CDR2 SQIVND (reference sequence). The CDR3 loop spans 16 amino acids. The V and J ends lost 4 bases and 2 bases, in that order; junction bases with no gene match: 7. Here the CDR3 DNA reads TGTGCCAGTAGTAGACAGCTAGCGGATAACACCGGGGAGCTGTTTTTT. The encoded protein is CASSRQLADNTGELFF.

V and J are TRBV3-1 (or the pseudogene TRBV3-2) and TRBJ2-2; the match to TRBD1 covers 8 bases. Germline values: CDR1 LGHDT, CDR2 YNNKEL (reference sequence). After removal of 4 bases from V and 8 bases from J, the junction contained 6 bases not matched to a gene. CDR3 length: 14 amino acids. The CDR3 coding sequence is TGTGCCAGCAGCCTCCGACAGGGGATGGGGGAGCTGTTTTTT. Protein: CASSLRQGMGELFF.

The J gene is TRBJ1-2, the V gene TRBV11-2; 7 nucleotides agree with TRBD1. The CDR3 spans 14 residues. Trimming took 1 base from V and 4 from J; bases not matched to a gene: 3. In germline, CDR1 is SGHAT, CDR2 FQNNGV. Written as DNA, the CDR3 is TGTGCCAGCAGCTTAGGGGCAGGGGGCTATGGCTACACCTTC. It encodes CASSLGAGGYGYTF.

The genes are TRBV4-2 and TRBJ2-3, with a possible D match to TRBD2 (6 bases). The germline V gene encodes CDR1 LGHNA and CDR2 YNFKEQ. The CDR3 extends over 15 amino acids. V was shortened by 4 bases and J by 0 bases, with 11 bases between the two germline ends. The CDR3 reads CASSPGGTSTDTQYF. As DNA, the CDR3 is TGTGCCAGCAGCCCCGGCGGGACTAGCACAGATACGCAGTATTTT.

V usage is TRBV14 and J usage is TRBJ1-4; TRBD1 is a possible D gene (6 bases). Trimming shortened V by 4 bases and J by 5 bases, and 8 bases separated the two germline ends. CDR3 length: 13 residues. Germline CDR1 is SGHDN and CDR2 is FVKESK. CDR3 nucleotide sequence: TGTGCCAGCAGCCGTGACAGGAATGAAAAACTGTTTTTT. Its protein is CASSRDRNEKLFF.

The rearrangement uses TRBV25-1 and TRBJ2-7; D uncertain. This CDR3 is 11 amino acids long. Trimming took 4 bases from V and 3 from J, leaving 4 bases between them. Germline assignment: CDR1 MGHDK and CDR2 SYGVNS. The CDR3 sequence: CASSVVYEQYF. The CDR3 nucleotides are TGTGCCAGCAGTGTGGTCTACGAGCAGTACTTC.

This chain joins TRBV25-1 and TRBJ2-6; TRBD1 matches 7 bases. V trimming: 6 bases; J trimming: 0 bases; junction bases outside the gene matches: 8. Germline V lookup: CDR1 MGHDK, CDR2 SYGVNS. The CDR3 is 17 amino acids. CDR3 in DNA: TGTGCCAGCAGCGCCGGGACAGACCTCTCTGGGGCCAACGTCCTGACTTTC. It is translated as CASSAGTDLSGANVLTF.

CDR3 residues: CASSPGAGGELFF. Here the CDR3 DNA reads TGCGCCAGCAGCCCCGGGGCTGGGGGGGAGCTGTTTTTT. The V and J genes are TRBV5-1 and TRBJ2-2; D tentatively fits TRBD1 or TRBD2 (5 bases each). Germline V lookup: CDR1 SGHRS, CDR2 YFSETQ. Trimming removed 4 bases at V and 8 bases at J, with 12 bases between. The CDR3 runs to 13 residues.

The chain couples TRBV6-5 to TRBJ1-1, with unresolved D. Trimming removed 6 bases at V and 4 bases at J, with 12 bases between. This CDR3 is 13 amino acids long. Germline CDR1 MNHEY, CDR2 SVGAGI. Here the CDR3 reads CASRWSRSTEAFF. CDR3 bases: TGTGCCAGCAGGTGGTCACGGAGCACTGAAGCTTTCTTT.

CDR3 sequence (DNA): TGTGCCAGCGAGGGACAGACCTACGAGCAGTACTTC. Amino acids: CASEGQTYEQYF. This chain links TRBV7-9 with TRBJ2-7, with 7 bases fitting TRBD1. The CDR3 covers 12 residues. J gave up 2 bases and V 8 bases, and 3 bases lay outside the gene matches. CDR1 and CDR2 from the germline V gene are SEHNR and FQNEAQ (reference sequence).

The chain links TRBV19 to TRBJ1-4, with D uncertain. The V end lost 10 bases, the J end lost 7 bases, and 22 bases lay between the germline ends. The CDR3 covers 15 residues. Germline values: CDR1 LNHDA, CDR2 SQIVND (reference sequence). DNA of the CDR3: TGTGCCACCAGAGGGTGGGCAGGTCAGAGTGAAAAACTGTTTTTT. Its translation is CATRGWAGQSEKLFF.

The rearrangement links TRBV3-1 (or the pseudogene TRBV3-2) to TRBJ1-5; 9 bases agree with TRBD1. The CDR3 length is 15 residues. CDR1 is LGHDT, CDR2 YNNKEL, per germline (reference sequence). With 1 base clipped from V and 4 bases from J, the junction kept 2 bases outside the gene matches. In nucleotides, the CDR3 is TGTGCCAGCAGCCAAGCCGGGACAGGGAATCAGCCCCAGCATTTT. It encodes CASSQAGTGNQPQHF.

This rearrangement joins TRBV19 to TRBJ1-5; D might be TRBD1 (5 bases). The germline CDR1 and CDR2 sequences are LNHDA and SQIVND (reference sequence). The ends were cut back, 8 bases at V and 6 bases at J, with 17 bases in the middle. The CDR3 runs 14 residues. CDR3 sequence reads: CASGGRGSGQPQHF. CDR3 in DNA: TGTGCCAGTGGAGGGCGGGGGTCCGGTCAGCCCCAGCATTTT.

V is TRBV24-1 and J is TRBJ1-2, with unresolved D. Trimming shortened V by 2 bases and J by 5 bases, and 11 bases separated the two germline ends. Germline-derived CDR1 and CDR2 are KGHDR and SFDVKD. The CDR3 has 14 amino acids. The chain's CDR3 is CATSDSKGGYGYTF. As DNA, the CDR3 is TGTGCCACCAGTGATTCAAAGGGCGGGTATGGCTACACCTTC.